This section outlines one TCR beta chain sequence together with its context. Per the germline V gene, CDR1 is MDHEN and CDR2 is SYDVKM. J lost 4 bases, V lost 3 bases, and 8 bases had no gene match. There are 15 residues in the CDR3. Clones were read by immunoSEQ multiplex PCR, and TCRdb kept only the in-frame ones, dropping some. The table records under 130,000 clones, about four fifths of them present only once. The sample is drawn from a study of control samples from healthy donors and cancer patients. The V gene is TRBV28, the J gene TRBJ1-2, with 7 bases that match TRBD1. Sequencing was performed on blood. The sequence came from a woman aged 50 to 60 in good health. CDR3 nucleotide sequence: TGTGCCAGCAGTTTGAGAGGGGGCGGGGGCTATGGCTACACCTTC. Its protein product is CASSLRGGGGYGYTF.